This T cell receptor beta chain was obtained from a study of shared clonotypes between healthy human individuals. This clone was counted many times. The trim removed 0 bases at V and 3 bases at J, leaving 8 bases unmatched. This CDR3 contains 16 residues. Looked up from germline, CDR1 is SGHNT and CDR2 is YYREEE (reference sequence). Every subset's genomic DNA went evenly onto several immunoSEQ plates. The method was immunoSEQ multiplex PCR; TCRdb's version includes in-frame clones alone and lacks a portion of them. Altogether approximately 440,000 clones are present, around 77% being singletons, with the ten largest covering approximately 12%.

This chain joins TRBV5-4 and TRBJ2-5; 7 bases map to TRBD1. The source of this sequence is a woman aged 40 to 50 in good health. Some clones in this sample may be carry-over from other donors' samples. The sample consisted of PBMCs. Here the CDR3 DNA reads TGTGCCAGCAGCTTGGGTTTAGGGCAGGGGGAAGAGACCCAGTACTTC. Protein sequence: CASSLGLGQGEETQYF.